These T cell receptor beta chains were read from a single sample in a study of OX40 agonist ivuxolimab in advanced cancers. Here immunoSEQ multiplex PCR was the method, and the copy in TCRdb shows in-frame clones only, minus some. The table lists about 52,000 clones, 90% to 95% of them singletons. The sample consisted of CD4+ or CD8+ T cells sorted from blood, taken in a trial of the OX40 agonist ivuxolimab. These receptors all stem from an adult with an advanced solid tumor such as melanoma, head and neck, liver or kidney cancer. The CDR3 runs from the conserved cysteine through the conserved F or W. The D gene is left open where the match is weak. Expanded clones get a size class; other rows say once, few or many, or leave the size out.

NA TRBJ1-3 NA TRBV28 CASSSMARPGNTIYF TGTGCCAGCAGTTCTATGGCTCGGCCTGGAAACACCATATATTTT
NA TRBJ2-2 NA TRBV10-2 CASMRQQSTGELFF TGCGCCAGCATGCGACAGCAGAGCACCGGGGAGCTGTTTTTT
NA TRBJ2-3 NA TRBV15 CATSPFSSTDTQYF TGTGCCACCAGCCCATTTAGTAGCACAGATACGCAGTATTTT
NA TRBJ1-6 NA TRBV28 CASSLVRQVYNSPLHF TGTGCCAGCAGCTTAGTAAGGCAGGTCTATAATTCACCCCTCCACTTT
NA TRBJ2-2 NA TRBV6-5 CASLGRGVTGELFF TGTGCCAGCTTAGGCAGGGGCGTCACCGGGGAGCTGTTTTTT
NA TRBJ2-7 NA TRBV21-1 CASSSPSGDSYEQYF TGTGCCAGCAGCAGTCCGAGCGGAGACTCCTACGAGCAGTACTTC
TRBD2 TRBJ2-1 NA TRBV6-5 CASSPGASGSYEQFF TGTGCCAGCAGCCCTGGGGCTAGCGGGAGCTATGAGCAGTTCTTC
TRBD2 TRBJ2-1 NA TRBV29-1 CSVGGGRNEQFF TGCAGCGTCGGGGGAGGGCGGAATGAGCAGTTCTTC
TRBD1 TRBJ2-4 NA TRBV27 CATWTGNIQYF TGTGCCACCTGGACAGGAAACATTCAGTACTTC
NA TRBJ2-6 NA TRBV9 CASSTAGTANVLTF TGTGCCAGCAGCACCGCCGGGACAGCCAACGTCCTGACTTTC
TRBD1 TRBJ2-7 NA TRBV30 CAWSVMDRGFYEQYF TGTGCCTGGAGTGTGATGGACAGGGGGTTCTACGAGCAGTACTTC
NA TRBJ2-7 NA TRBV5-8 CASSLVSGSYEQYF TGTGCCAGCAGCTTGGTGTCAGGGTCCTACGAGCAGTACTTC
TRBD2 TRBJ2-2 NA TRBV7-8 CASARALAGHTGELFF TGTGCCAGCGCCCGGGCTCTAGCGGGGCACACCGGGGAGCTGTTTTTT
NA TRBJ2-3 once TRBV11-2 CASNLDGDTQYF TGTGCCAGCAACCTTGATGGTGATACGCAGTATTTT
NA TRBJ2-7 NA TRBV7-2 CASSPSYEQYF TGTGCCAGCAGCCCGTCCTACGAGCAGTACTTC
NA TRBJ2-2 few TRBV9 CASSVGLNTGELFF TGTGCCAGCAGCGTAGGACTAAACACCGGGGAGCTGTTTTTT
NA TRBJ1-2 NA TRBV6-5 CASGSMNYGYTF TGTGCCAGCGGTAGTATGAACTATGGCTACACCTTC
NA TRBJ1-1 NA TRBV4-2 CASSQGEGVTEAFF TGTGCCAGCAGCCAAGGAGAGGGCGTGACTGAAGCTTTCTTT
NA TRBJ1-5 once TRBV28 CASRRQATPYSNQPQHF TGTGCCAGCAGAAGGCAGGCTACTCCGTATAGCAATCAGCCCCAGCATTTT
NA TRBJ2-6 NA TRBV19 CASSITSGANVLTF TGTGCCAGTAGTATAACATCTGGGGCCAACGTCCTGACTTTC
TRBD1 TRBJ1-1 NA TRBV19 CASSPGTGALNTEAFF TGTGCCAGTAGTCCCGGGACAGGGGCCTTGAACACTGAAGCTTTCTTT
TRBD1 TRBJ1-1 NA TRBV19 CASSIGQGNTEAFF TGTGCCAGTAGTATAGGACAGGGGAACACTGAAGCTTTCTTT
NA TRBJ2-7 NA TRBV4-1 CASSRETISYEQYF TGCGCCAGCTCAAGGGAGACTATCAGCTACGAGCAGTACTTC
TRBD2 TRBJ2-3 NA TRBV7-6 CASSPGGTQYF TGTGCCAGCAGCCCGGGGGGTACGCAGTATTTT
TRBD1 TRBJ1-4 NA TRBV5-1 CASSFRTGTANEKLFF TGCGCCAGCAGCTTCCGGACAGGGACGGCTAATGAAAAACTGTTTTTT
TRBD2 TRBJ2-5 NA TRBV7-2 CASSGRLAGGPETQYF TGTGCCAGCAGCGGACGACTAGCGGGAGGGCCTGAGACCCAGTACTTC
TRBD1 TRBJ1-5 NA TRBV30 CAWSSGTGNQPQHF TGTGCCTGGAGTAGCGGGACAGGGAATCAGCCCCAGCATTTT
NA TRBJ1-3 NA TRBV5-1 CASSFKDSGNTIYF TGCGCCAGCAGCTTTAAGGACTCCGGAAACACCATATATTTT
TRBD2 TRBJ2-1 NA TRBV9 CASSVVARENEQFF TGTGCCAGCAGCGTAGTGGCGCGGGAGAATGAGCAGTTCTTC
NA TRBJ2-7 NA TRBV28 CASSLLRGEQYF TGTGCCAGCAGTCTTCTTAGGGGGGAGCAGTACTTC
NA TRBJ2-7 NA TRBV28 CASSFPVPGERPYEQYF TGTGCCAGCAGTTTCCCCGTCCCCGGGGAACGCCCCTACGAGCAGTACTTC
NA TRBJ2-6 NA TRBV21-1 CASSQRRQGAVPGANVLTF TGTGCCAGCAGCCAAAGGAGACAGGGCGCGGTGCCTGGGGCCAACGTCCTGACTTTC
NA TRBJ1-2 once TRBV29-1 CSVVLQGGSDGYTF TGCAGCGTTGTTCTGCAGGGAGGGTCGGATGGCTACACCTTC
TRBD1 TRBJ2-7 NA TRBV7-9 CASSRGQPYEQYF TGTGCCAGCAGCCGGGGACAGCCCTACGAGCAGTACTTC
NA TRBJ2-1 once TRBV11-3 CASSAGNEQFF TGTGCCAGCAGCGCCGGGAATGAGCAGTTCTTC
TRBD1 TRBJ2-7 NA TRBV27 CASSLHDRVRGDTYEQYF TGTGCCAGCAGTTTACACGACAGGGTACGAGGGGACACCTACGAGCAGTACTTC
NA TRBJ2-1 NA TRBV27 CASSRAVHASYNEQFF TGTGCCAGCAGTCGAGCGGTCCACGCCTCATACAATGAGCAGTTCTTC
TRBD1 TRBJ2-7 NA TRBV4-3 CASSPWTGDEQYF TGCGCCAGCAGCCCGTGGACAGGGGACGAGCAGTACTTC
NA TRBJ2-7 NA TRBV10-2 CASSSGEGAWYEQYF TGCGCCAGCAGTTCCGGGGAGGGGGCATGGTACGAGCAGTACTTC
NA TRBJ1-2 NA TRBV11-2 CASSPQLWDGYTF TGTGCCAGCAGCCCTCAGTTATGGGATGGCTACACCTTC
TRBD2 TRBJ2-5 NA TRBV27 CASSPGTSGNGETQYF TGTGCCAGCAGCCCGGGGACTAGCGGGAATGGGGAGACCCAGTACTTC
TRBD1 TRBJ1-5 NA TRBV7-4 CASSCGRGTNQPQHF TGTGCCAGCAGCTGTGGCAGGGGGACAAATCAGCCCCAGCATTTT
TRBD1 TRBJ2-3 NA TRBV7-9 CASSFRGRKTDTQYF TGTGCCAGCAGCTTTAGGGGGCGCAAAACAGATACGCAGTATTTT
TRBD1 TRBJ2-3 NA TRBV27 CASSQTGTGEADTQYF TGTGCCAGCAGTCAAACCGGGACAGGGGAGGCAGATACGCAGTATTTT
NA TRBJ2-7 NA TRBV29-1 CSETGANSYEQYF TGCAGCGAAACGGGGGCGAACTCCTACGAGCAGTACTTC
TRBD1 TRBJ2-5 NA TRBV2 CASSGGQQETQYF TGTGCCAGCAGTGGGGGACAGCAAGAGACCCAGTACTTC
NA TRBJ2-2 NA TRBV19 CASSIVGANTGELFF TGTGCCAGTAGTATCGTGGGGGCGAACACCGGGGAGCTGTTTTTT
NA TRBJ2-5 once TRBV4-1 CASSQEIGGPKETQYF TGCGCCAGCAGCCAAGAGATTGGGGGACCGAAAGAGACCCAGTACTTC
TRBD2 TRBJ2-3 NA TRBV19 CASSLLAGSTDTQYF TGTGCCAGTAGTTTACTAGCGGGAAGCACAGATACGCAGTATTTT
NA TRBJ2-2 NA TRBV28 CASTDLNTGELFF TGTGCCAGCACCGACTTGAACACCGGGGAGCTGTTTTTT
TRBD1 TRBJ2-7 NA TRBV11-2 CASSSDRVEVLGTYEQYF TGTGCCAGCAGCTCGGACAGGGTAGAGGTATTGGGGACCTACGAGCAGTACTTC
NA TRBJ2-1 NA TRBV10-2 CASGLEIYNEQFF TGCGCCAGCGGGCTAGAGATATACAATGAGCAGTTCTTC
NA TRBJ2-7 NA TRBV6-6 CASSDSYEQYF TGTGCCAGCAGCGACAGCTACGAGCAGTACTTC
NA TRBJ1-4 NA TRBV5-4 CASGWGTNEKLFF TGTGCCAGCGGATGGGGAACTAATGAAAAACTGTTTTTT
TRBD2 TRBJ2-7 NA TRBV5-4 CASSLAGFGYEQYF TGTGCCAGCAGCTTAGCGGGATTCGGCTACGAGCAGTACTTC
TRBD2 TRBJ2-7 NA TRBV4-1 CASSQGLAGSYEQYF TGCGCCAGCAGCCAAGGACTAGCAGGCTCCTACGAGCAGTACTTC
NA TRBJ2-1 NA TRBV7-9 CASSSEWNEQFF TGTGCCAGCAGCTCGGAATGGAATGAGCAGTTCTTC